This TCR beta chain came from a study of naive and memory T cell subsets (dated by TCRdb to the late 2010s). Notes on the research overall: The study applied an open-source, UMI-based TCR alpha and beta sequencing pipeline to sorted naive and memory peripheral blood T cell subsets. The functional CMV T cell responses agreed completely with IgG serology results. RNA was DNase-treated and reverse transcribed with TCR constant-region primers, mostly using SuperScript III. The study at large found these results: In both CD4 and CD8 cells, a rise in Gini index and a fall in Shannon and inverse Simpson diversity were observed from naive through CM, EM and EMRA. Following error correction, more than 90% of naive TCR sequences occurred only once, which made naive abundance distributions much steeper than those of memory subsets. RNA-based TCR counts may be affected by expression changes linked to T cell activation and differentiation. The repertoire findings for the naive and memory subsets could not be validated, as no ground truth was available. Each clonotype was defined as a single alpha or beta chain sequence rather than as a paired alpha/beta receptor. A few larger clonotypes were found in naive repertoires, especially CD8, and these larger clonotypes were possibly memory cells re-expressing CD45RA. A power law was followed by TCR abundance, with an exponent that differed between naive and memory subsets but was consistent across the three individuals.

The cysteine opens and the phenylalanine closes a CDR3 of 14 amino acids. Only CDR3 DNA is held: 42 bases, read in frame from base 1. V is cut by 0 bases and J by 5 bases, and the space between the germline ends is 8 bases. CDR1 and CDR2 were assigned from the germline V gene (reference sequence) as LNHNV and YYDKDF. This clonotype was seen more than once but under ten times. Its cognate antigen has yet to be identified. No clone much larger than this one lies a single base away; base qualities are absent. TCR alpha and beta chain libraries were amplified separately from the second PCR step onward. The CMV status of each donor was determined by measuring IFNgamma production from CD4+ T cells after fresh PBMCs had been stimulated overnight with CMV viral lysate. CD4 T cells were positively selected with Miltenyi beads, followed by positive selection of CD8 T cells from the CD4-negative fraction. After staining for CD3, CD4, CD8, CD45RA, CD27 and a live/dead dye, cells were sorted on a BD Aria II into four subsets based on CD45RA and CD27. A few healthy volunteers provided blood, and the blood of each volunteer was split into CD4 and CD8 T cells and then into four differentiation subsets. Around 110 ml of peripheral blood was collected from each donor, and PBMC were isolated by Ficoll-Paque PLUS density-gradient centrifugation. Sorted cells were lysed in RLT buffer, after which RNA was extracted using a Qiagen RNeasy kit and stored at -80 degrees C.

The library was built by means of UMI-ligation and nested PCR. The beta constant-region primer was an equimolar mix of two oligonucleotides covering both TRBC1 and TRBC2. A single-stranded oligonucleotide containing the SP2 primer and a 12-nucleotide UMI was joined to the 3' end of the cDNA by T4 RNA ligase 1. The ligated cDNA went through four rounds of PCR with nested alpha and beta constant-region primers together with the SP2 primer. The ligation reaction was kept at 16 degrees C for about 20-24 hours. PCR2 was usually performed as a SYBR Green qPCR and halted at a preset threshold so that over-amplification would not occur. Apart from the first purification, every purification step used Agencourt AMPure XP magnetic beads. Library quantification was done by Qubit, followed by a TapeStation check on which the main peak was expected at around 650 bp. Pooled libraries were sequenced on an Illumina MiSeq using v2 2x251 paired-end kits, and typically roughly 0.85-2.1 million reads were obtained per sample. Each sample's library went into the pool at roughly 4.4 nM, and about 5-7% PhiX was added to help with cluster recognition. Under the source paper's analysis protocol: FASTQ reads processed by Demultiplexor were assigned V and J genes by Decombinator through tag matching that tolerated a single base-pair mismatch. Collapsinator used UMIs to correct both sequencing errors and frequency errors arising from PCR heterogeneity. CDR3Translator translated TCRs and extracted CDR3s from the conserved cysteine to the FGXG phenylalanine, flagging non-productive sequences. Gini, Shannon entropy and inverse Simpson indices were calculated on repertoires that had been subsampled to equal numbers of UMI-defined TCRs. Clonotype abundance distributions were fitted to a power law by maximum likelihood within the linear range. On one naive CD8 sample, the pipeline and MIGEC gave similar UMI counts, unique TCR numbers and clonal distributions. In one analysis, naive TCRs that were also found in any memory subset of the same donor were excluded from the naive repertoire. The repertoires were searched for just under 7,500 CMV-associated CDR3 sequences that had been compiled from VDJdb and a published dataset. TCRdb applied fastp at Q25 and MiXCR to the public reads, then kept only in-frame beta chains. Records with the same CDR3 protein are collapsed into one entry carrying the most frequent genes and DNA. These V and J calls originate from TCRdb's pipeline instead of the authors' own analysis. The sample contains around 160,000 distinct CDR3 sequences, over 15% of them found a single time. Of the sample, around 0.14% is held by the ten largest clones.

The rearrangement joined TRBV15 to TRBJ2-1, with no D gene named confidently. The clonotype was recovered from a human donor in good health. Specimen: naive CD4+ T cells from blood. The cell subset or site label, as the study defines it: naive T cells, CD45RA high CD27+. The DNA sequence is given as TGTGCCACCAGCAGAGAACCAGAACACAATGAGCAGTTCTTC. Its translation is CATSREPEHNEQFF.